A single sample is the source of the 26 T cell receptor beta chains below, sequenced in a study of CD8 T cells in ankylosing spondylitis. TCRdb ran MiXCR on the 5' RACE reads and lists one entry per CDR3 protein. The sample includes 30,000 to 45,000 distinct CDR3 sequences, approximately 5.9% of them seen just once. Material for sequencing was blood, either unsorted or a sorted T cell fraction (not recorded which). The receptors come from a male donor with ankylosing spondylitis or in good health (not recorded which).

Ten or more counts support this clonotype. The chain employs TRBV11-3 and TRBJ1-1, with D perhaps matching TRBD1 (6 bases). The CDR3 extends over 13 amino acids. Trimming stripped 3 bases from V and 7 bases from J, with 12 bases between. The V gene's germline CDR1 is SGHNT and CDR2 YENEEA. The CDR3 sequence: CASSFDRMGEAFF. In nucleotides, the CDR3 is TGTGCCAGCAGCTTCGACAGGATGGGTGAAGCTTTCTTT.

This clonotype was observed at least ten times. The chain is built from TRBV6-6 and TRBJ2-1, with D perhaps TRBD2 (5 bases). The V and J ends lost 4 bases and 7 bases respectively, with 8 bases between them. CDR1 is MNHNY and CDR2 is SVGAGI in the germline V gene (reference sequence). This CDR3 region has 12 residues. CDR3 coding DNA: TGTGCCAGCAGTTGGAGGACGAATGAGCAGTTCTTC. Translation gives CASSWRTNEQFF.

The CDR3 sequence is CASSYLDRDYGYTF. CDR3 nucleotides: TGTGCCAGCAGTTATTTAGACAGGGACTATGGCTACACCTTC. V gene TRBV2 combines with J gene TRBJ1-2; TRBD1 matches at 7 bases. Germline V gives CDR1 SNHLY, CDR2 FYNNEI. This CDR3 region has 14 residues. The V and J ends lost 5 bases and 3 bases, in that order; junction bases with no gene match: 6.

This clonotype was recorded at least ten times. The chain uses TRBV25-1 and TRBJ1-6; D is undetermined. The CDR3 contains 14 residues. Germline V gene sequence: CDR1 MGHDK, CDR2 SYGVNS. Trimming removed 7 bases from V and 7 bases from J, with 14 bases in between. CDR3 sequence (DNA): TGTGCCAGCACCCCCACAGCCAGGAATTCACCCCTCCACTTT. It encodes CASTPTARNSPLHF.

This clonotype has at least ten counts. This sequence joins TRBV4-2 and TRBJ2-1, with 9 bases that match TRBD2. V lost 0 bases and J lost 5; bases outside the gene matches: 5. The CDR3 runs 16 residues. Germline V gene data show CDR1 as LGHNA and CDR2 as YNFKEQ. The CDR3 DNA sequence: TGTGCCAGCAGCCAAGATGCTAGCGGGGCAAACAATGAGCAGTTCTTC. Its translation: CASSQDASGANNEQFF.

This clonotype was seen at least ten times. The chain recombines TRBV5-1 with TRBJ1-1, with 8 bases aligning to TRBD1. This CDR3 is 15 amino acids long. V gave up 4 bases and J gave up 4 bases; unmatched junction bases: 9. Germline V lookup: CDR1 SGHRS, CDR2 YFSETQ. The CDR3 protein is CASSGRQGRSTEAFF. In DNA form, the CDR3 reads TGCGCCAGCAGCGGTAGACAGGGGAGGTCCACTGAAGCTTTCTTT.

This clonotype has ten or more counts. This chain connects TRBV12-3 or TRBV12-4 to TRBJ1-2; possibly TRBD1 for D (5 bases). CDR3 size: 14 residues. Trimming took 2 bases from V and 2 from J, leaving 9 bases between them. The DNA of the CDR3 is TGTGCCAGCAGTTTAAATGGGGCCAACTATGGCTACACCTTC. As protein: CASSLNGANYGYTF.

This clonotype was picked up many times. V and J are TRBV5-1 and TRBJ1-4; D unclear. V gave up 0 bases and J gave up 4 bases, with 10 bases separating them. This CDR3 spans 15 amino acids. The germline gives CDR1 SGHRS, CDR2 YFSETQ. The CDR3 DNA sequence: TGCGCCAGCAGCTTGGAAGGACTCGGTAATGAAAAACTGTTTTTT. This codes for CASSLEGLGNEKLFF.

Ten or more counts support this clonotype. The chain has TRBV5-5 and TRBJ1-5; D remains ambiguous. V was trimmed by 2 bases and J by 3 bases, leaving 9 bases between them. From germline, CDR1 is SGHKS and CDR2 YYEKEE (reference sequence). This CDR3 is 14 amino acids long. CDR3 sequence: CASSFRVNNQPQHF. Here the CDR3 DNA reads TGTGCCAGCAGCTTTAGGGTCAACAATCAGCCCCAGCATTTT. The full variable domain, completed using reference TRBV5-5 and TRBJ1-5, is DAGVTQSPTHLIKTRGQQVTLRCSPISGHKSVSWYQQVLGQGPQFIFQYYEKEERGRGNFPDRFSARQFPNYSSELNVNALLLGDSALYLCASSFRVNNQPQHFGDGTRLSIL.

The table lists this clonotype with many counts. This chain links TRBV2 with TRBJ2-2; 11 nucleotides agree with TRBD1. The CDR3 runs to 19 residues. The trim removed 6 bases at V and 6 bases at J, leaving 18 bases unmatched. Germline V gene data show CDR1 as SNHLY and CDR2 as FYNNEI. CDR3 nucleotides: TGTGCCAGCAGAGAACCGGGACAGGGGGTGAACCCTTGGGCCGGGGAGCTGTTTTTT. As protein: CASREPGQGVNPWAGELFF.

Many counts were recorded for this clonotype. J is TRBJ1-2 and V is TRBV5-1; perhaps TRBD1 as D (6 bases). CDR1 SGHRS and CDR2 YFSETQ come from the germline V gene. V was shortened by 0 bases and J by 8 bases, with 14 bases between the two germline ends. The CDR3 consists of 14 residues. The CDR3 nucleotides read TGCGCCAGCAGCTTGGACGGGACATCGGGAGGCTACACCTTC. Translated: CASSLDGTSGGYTF.

In this sample, this clonotype turned up many times. The rearrangement uses TRBV30 and TRBJ1-2; TRBD1 matches at 7 bases. The CDR3 extends over 13 amino acids. V lost 3 bases to trimming and J lost 0 bases; unmatched junction nucleotides: 1. Germline V CDR1 and CDR2: GTSNPN, SVGIG (reference sequence). This CDR3 reads CAWSQGANYGYTF. The CDR3 DNA reads TGTGCCTGGAGCCAGGGGGCTAACTATGGCTACACCTTC.

Worth noting for this clonotype: A much larger clonotype is one base distant, so this may be a read error. The chain has TRBV6-2 or TRBV6-3 and TRBJ2-2; D remains ambiguous. Between the trimmed V and J ends, which lost 9 bases and 4 bases, there was a span of 9 bases. This CDR3 spans 12 amino acids. CDR1 and CDR2 (germline): MNHEY, SVGEGT. The chain's CDR3 is CARKLRTGELFF. CDR3 nucleotide sequence: TGTGCCAGGAAACTTCGCACCGGGGAGCTGTTTTTT.

Of note for this clonotype: A much larger clone differs from this one at a single base, so this may be a read error. The chain is built from TRBV24-1 and TRBJ2-5; D is undetermined. Germline V gene lookup returns CDR1 KGHDR and CDR2 SFDVKD. CDR3 length equals 11 residues. CDR3 amino acids: CTTSIGKTQYF. The DNA for the CDR3 is TGTACCACCAGTATTGGAAAGACCCAGTACTTC.

This clonotype came up many times. The chain links TRBV5-4 to TRBJ2-3; TRBD1 matches at 10 bases. CDR3 length equals 16 residues. With V trimmed by 1 base and J by 3 bases, 5 bases remained unmatched. Per germline, CDR1 SGHNT and CDR2 YYREEE (reference sequence). The CDR3 protein is CASSLRPGQGTDTQYF. For the CDR3, the DNA is TGTGCCAGCAGCTTGAGGCCGGGACAGGGGACAGATACGCAGTATTTT.

This clonotype appeared many times. This chain connects TRBV7-9 to TRBJ2-1, with D possibly TRBD2 on 6 matching bases. CDR1 is SEHNR, CDR2 FQNEAQ, per germline (reference sequence). The CDR3 runs 12 residues. V was cut by 5 bases and J by 8 bases, with 10 bases left in between. CDR3: CASSPWGDEQFF. CDR3 DNA sequence: TGTGCCAGCAGCCCCTGGGGGGATGAGCAGTTCTTC.

This clonotype turned up a few times. With a much larger clone just one base away, this may be a read error. The chain employs TRBV5-1 and TRBJ2-1; D is tentatively TRBD1 or TRBD2 (5 bases each). Germline loops: CDR1 SGHRS, CDR2 YFSETQ. The CDR3 loop spans 11 amino acids. DNA of the CDR3: TGCGCCAGCAGGGGGGTCAATGGGCAGTTCTTC. Translated: CASRGVNGQFF.

This clonotype occurred many times. CDR3 nucleotide sequence: TGTGCCACCAGCAGAGATATTACAGGCCTAGAGACCCAGTACTTC. Translation: CATSRDITGLETQYF. The chain joins TRBV15 to TRBJ2-5; tentative D call: TRBD1 (5 bases). Germline V gives CDR1 LNHNV, CDR2 YYDKDF (reference sequence). V gave up 0 bases and J gave up 4 bases, with 12 bases separating them. This CDR3 is 15 amino acids long. The whole variable domain, remainder taken from reference TRBV15 and TRBJ2-5, is DAMVIQNPRYQVTQFGKPVTLSCSQTLNHNVMYWYQQKSSQAPKLLFHYYDKDFNNEADTPDNFQSRRPNTSFCFLDIRSPGLGDTAMYLCATSRDITGLETQYFGPGTRLLVL.

In this sample, this clonotype turned up many times. In DNA, the CDR3 is TGTGCCAGCAGTTTGACCCCTGATCGGACGGAGACCTACGAGCAGTACTTC. It is translated as CASSLTPDRTETYEQYF. V and J are TRBV28 and TRBJ2-7; no reliable D call. The CDR3 length is 17 residues. Germline-derived CDR1 and CDR2 are MDHEN and SYDVKM. V lost 3 bases, J lost 2 bases, and 20 bases lay in between.

This clonotype was picked up many times. The V gene is TRBV18, the J gene TRBJ2-2, with unresolved D. The CDR3 is made up of 14 amino acids. The germline V gene encodes CDR1 KGHSH and CDR2 LQKENI. V was trimmed by 2 bases and J by 1 base, leaving 5 bases between them. Written as DNA, the CDR3 is TGTGCCAGCTCACCAAACTTGAACACCGGGGAGCTGTTTTTT. Protein sequence: CASSPNLNTGELFF.

There are many counts of this clonotype. The chain is built from TRBV9 and TRBJ2-1; D uncertain. The ends were cut back, 0 bases at V and 3 bases at J, with 7 bases in the middle. CDR3 length: 14 residues. Germline V lookup: CDR1 SGDLS, CDR2 YYNGEE. The CDR3 loop reads CASSVEASYNEQFF. CDR3 in DNA: TGTGCCAGCAGCGTAGAGGCTAGCTACAATGAGCAGTTCTTC.

In this sample, this clonotype turned up many times. The chain links TRBV29-1 to TRBJ2-1; possibly TRBD1 for D (6 bases). The CDR3 consists of 14 residues. V was cut by 7 bases and J by 10 bases, with 23 bases left in between. Germline CDR1 SQVTM, CDR2 ANQGSEA. The CDR3 bases are TGCAGCGGACAGGAACGAGGGATCCCATCGGAGCAGTTCTTC. Its protein product is CSGQERGIPSEQFF.

This clonotype was detected ten times or more. This chain uses TRBV6-1 with TRBJ2-5; D not certain. Trimming pared 7 bases from V and 5 bases from J, leaving 11 bases between. The CDR3 sequence is 12 residues long. CDR1 and CDR2 from the germline V gene are MNHNS and SASEGT. The CDR3, as DNA: TGTGCCAGCAACCAAGCGCGGGAGACCCAGTACTTC. Its translation: CASNQARETQYF.

This clonotype was counted at least ten times. The chain carries TRBV7-3 and TRBJ2-2; D could derive from TRBD1 or TRBD2 (6 bases each). The V end was cut by 2 bases, the J end by 4 bases, with 14 bases between. Germline V gene sequence: CDR1 SGHTA, CDR2 FQGTGA. CDR3 length: 16 residues. CDR3 nucleotide sequence: TGTGCCAGCAGCTTATTCTCGGGGGCTCCCACCGGGGAGCTGTTTTTT. The encoded protein is CASSLFSGAPTGELFF.

There are many counts of this clonotype. The V gene is TRBV7-6, the J gene TRBJ1-4; D unresolved. Germline V gene data show CDR1 as SGHVS and CDR2 as FNYEAQ. CDR3 length equals 15 residues. V lost 3 bases and J 4 bases, leaving 12 bases between the germline ends. The DNA for the CDR3 is TGTGCCAGCAGCTTGGAGGGCAGGAGTAATGAAAAACTGTTTTTT. Protein: CASSLEGRSNEKLFF.

In this sample, this clonotype turned up many times. The CDR3 here is CASSLAGVPAGELFF. The CDR3 DNA reads TGTGCCAGCAGCTTGGCCGGCGTGCCGGCCGGGGAGCTGTTTTTT. The rearrangement uses TRBV5-5 and TRBJ2-2; the D is unclear. Germline lookup yields CDR1 SGHKS and CDR2 YYEKEE (reference sequence). The ends were cut back, 0 bases at V and 6 bases at J, with 12 bases in the middle. The CDR3 extends over 15 amino acids.